The T cell receptor beta chain under discussion was sequenced for a study of OX40 agonist ivuxolimab in advanced cancers. Across the whole study: In this trial design, patients received ivuxolimab intravenously at 0.01 to 10 mg/kg every 2 weeks. Broader study findings: Some patients without response likewise showed low normalized clonal expansion.

The repertoire was sequenced with immunoSEQ multiplex PCR; TCRdb's copy has only in-frame clones and lacks some. This table has nearly 60,000 clones, over 80% appearing once. The germline V gene has CDR1 SNHLY and CDR2 FYNNEI. The CDR3 has 15 residues. Unmatched junction bases numbered 13, after V lost 10 bases and J lost 3 bases. Details on this clone: Its antigen is unidentified.

Here the sequenced sample was CD4+ or CD8+ T cells sorted from blood, taken in a trial of the OX40 agonist ivuxolimab. The TCR comes from an adult with an advanced solid tumor such as melanoma, head and neck, liver or kidney cancer. The gene calls are TRBV2 and TRBJ2-7; 9 bases match TRBD1. The DNA of the CDR3 is TGTGCCACCAAAGAAACCGGGACAGGGATCTACGAGCAGTACTTC. This sequence encodes CATKETGTGIYEQYF. The full variable domain, with the rest looked up from reference TRBV2 and TRBJ2-7, is EPEVTQTPSHQVTQMGQEVILRCVPISNHLYFYWYRQILGQKVEFLVSFYNNEISEKSEIFDDQFSVERPDGSNFTLKIRSTKLEDSAMYFCATKETGTGIYEQYFGPGTRLTVT.